The rows below give T cell receptor beta chains drawn from one sample of a study of Tregs in tolerant kidney transplant recipients. Their cognate antigens are unknown. Method: immunoSEQ multiplex PCR; TCRdb's copy keeps in-frame clones and lacks some. The table has under 50,000 clones, roughly 95% seen once. Material: Tregs from blood cultured with allogeneic cells. These receptors were collected from a human donor in good health. Both conserved end residues are part of each CDR3. A D gene is named only where the DNA matches it firmly. The size field is filled for only some rows; it gives once, few, many or a size class.

v_gene	d_gene	j_gene	abundance	CDR3nt	CDR3aa
TRBV6-5	.	TRBJ1-1	.	TGTGCCAGCAGTGCTAGTTTTAGACGGAACACTGAAGCTTTCTTT	CASSASFRRNTEAFF
TRBV10-2	.	TRBJ2-7	.	TGCGCCAGCAGTGAGTATATTGGTTCCTACGAGCAGTACTTC	CASSEYIGSYEQYF
TRBV7-8	.	TRBJ2-1	.	TGTGCCAGCAGGTTGGGGGCGAGCTCCTACAATGAGCAGTTCTTC	CASRLGASSYNEQFF
TRBV19	.	TRBJ2-5	.	TGTGCCAGTAGTATAGGAGACACCCAGTACTTC	CASSIGDTQYF
TRBV7-9	.	TRBJ1-2	few	TGTGCCAGCAGCTTAGGGACGGTAATCTATGGCTACACCTTC	CASSLGTVIYGYTF
TRBV15	.	TRBJ1-2	.	TGTGCCACCAGCAGACTCCGGGGGGGAGGCGGCTACACCTTC	CATSRLRGGGGYTF
TRBV5-1	.	TRBJ2-7	.	TGCGCCAGCAGCTTTGGCTTCAGGGGCGAGCAGTACTTC	CASSFGFRGEQYF
TRBV29-1	.	TRBJ2-7	.	TGCAGCGTCTACCGGGACGGTTCCTCCTACGAGCAGTACTTC	CSVYRDGSSYEQYF
TRBV29-1	.	TRBJ2-2	.	TGCAGCGTTGTAGGCCGTATACCGGGGGAGCTGTTTTTT	CSVVGRIPGELFF
TRBV7-8	.	TRBJ1-1	.	TGTGCCAGCAGTCTAGTATTGAACACTGAAGCTTTCTTT	CASSLVLNTEAFF
TRBV19	TRBD1	TRBJ1-2	.	TGTGCCACACACCACAGGGGGCGCGGAGGCTACACCTTC	CATHHRGRGGYTF
TRBV9	.	TRBJ2-2	.	TGTGCCAGCAGCGTAATAGGTGGGGTTGGGACCGGGGAGCTGTTTTTT	CASSVIGGVGTGELFF
TRBV18	.	TRBJ2-3	.	TGTGCCAGCTCAGACCTAGCCGGCACAGATACGCAGTATTTT	CASSDLAGTDTQYF
TRBV2	TRBD1	TRBJ1-5	.	TGTGCCAGCAGCTTGACAGGGGGGGAACTTAGCAATCAGCCCCAGCATTTT	CASSLTGGELSNQPQHF
TRBV4-1	TRBD1	TRBJ1-1	.	TGCGCCAGCAGCATTCGGACAGGGCTTTTGAGCACTGAAGCTTTCTTT	CASSIRTGLLSTEAFF
TRBV5-6	TRBD1	TRBJ1-2	.	TGTGCCAGCAGCCAAGGGGGCTGGGGCTATGGCTACACCTTC	CASSQGGWGYGYTF
TRBV6-1	TRBD2	TRBJ2-5	.	TGTGCCAGCAGTGGCCTAGCGGGAGGTTATGAGACCCAGTACTTC	CASSGLAGGYETQYF
TRBV5-1	.	TRBJ2-3	.	TGCGCCAGCAGCAAACAGGGGTGGGAGGAGGATACGCAGTATTTT	CASSKQGWEEDTQYF
TRBV21-1	.	TRBJ2-2	.	TGTGCCAGCAGAAGACAGGGGGAGGACACCGGGGAGCTGTTTTTT	CASRRQGEDTGELFF
TRBV7-8	TRBD2	TRBJ2-3	.	TGTGCCAGCAGCCGGACTATCCTAGCGGGGAGGAGCACAGATACGCAGTATTTT	CASSRTILAGRSTDTQYF
TRBV7-9	TRBD2	TRBJ2-1	.	TGTGCCAGCAGCCCCGGGAGGAACTTGAACACTGAGCAGTTCTTC	CASSPGRNLNTEQFF
TRBV6-1	.	TRBJ2-7	.	TGTGCCAGCACTCCCTTGCAGGACGGACGCTACGAGCAGTACTTC	CASTPLQDGRYEQYF
TRBV18	TRBD1	TRBJ2-7	.	TGTGCCAGCTCACCCCTGGGGACAGTCCCCTACGAGCAGTACTTC	CASSPLGTVPYEQYF
TRBV6-5	TRBD1	TRBJ1-1	.	TGTGCCAGCAGACACCGACAGGGGAGAGAAACTGAAGCTTTCTTT	CASRHRQGRETEAFF
TRBV4-2	TRBD1	TRBJ2-5	.	TGTGCCAGCAGCAGCAGACAGGGACAAGAGACCCAGTACTTC	CASSSRQGQETQYF
TRBV7-7	.	TRBJ2-1	.	TGTGCTAGCAGCCGGGGGTCCTACAATGAGCAGTTCTTC	CASSRGSYNEQFF
TRBV25-1	.	TRBJ1-2	.	TGTGCCAGCAGTGAAAACGGGCCTAACTATGGCTACACCTTC	CASSENGPNYGYTF
TRBV6-1	.	TRBJ2-7	.	TGTGCCAGCACCCAAACCTGGGATTACGAGCAGTACTTC	CASTQTWDYEQYF
TRBV5-4	TRBD2	TRBJ2-3	.	TGTGCCAGCAGCTTACCACTAGCGGGAGCGAGGGATACGCAGTATTTT	CASSLPLAGARDTQYF
TRBV5-1	TRBD2	TRBJ2-5	.	TGCGCCAGCAGCTTCATCCGGACTAGCGGGGAAATCCAAGAGACCCAGTACTTC	CASSFIRTSGEIQETQYF
TRBV18	.	TRBJ2-7	.	TGTGCCAGCTCACTCAGGGGCCCAGCCGCGGGATTCGAGCAGTACTTC	CASSLRGPAAGFEQYF
TRBV7-9	.	TRBJ1-1	.	TGTGCCAGCAGCTTTCAGGAAAACACTGAAGCTTTCTTT	CASSFQENTEAFF
TRBV27	TRBD2	TRBJ2-2	.	TGTGCCAGCAGTTTATACGGGCTAGCGGTCACCGGGGAGCTGTTTTTT	CASSLYGLAVTGELFF
TRBV2	.	TRBJ1-3	.	TGTGCCAGCAGTGCCCTGGGACTCTCTGGAAACACCATATATTTT	CASSALGLSGNTIYF
TRBV15	TRBD2	TRBJ2-3	once	TGTGCCACCAGCAGAGGGAGGGGCGGGGGTCGCACAGATACGCAGTATTTT	CATSRGRGGGRTDTQYF
TRBV30	.	TRBJ2-7	.	TGTGCCTGGAGCGCCGGGACAAAGGGTTACGAGCAGTACTTC	CAWSAGTKGYEQYF
TRBV7-8	.	TRBJ1-4	.	TGTGCCAGCAGCTTTCCCACGGAAAAACTGTTTTTT	CASSFPTEKLFF
TRBV6-5	.	TRBJ1-2	.	TGTGCCAGCAACCCCAACTGGGGACGGGACTATGGCTACACCTTC	CASNPNWGRDYGYTF
TRBV15	.	TRBJ1-1	.	TGTGCCACCAGCAGAGTTACGGAAGAAGCTTTCTTT	CATSRVTEEAFF
TRBV5-1	.	TRBJ1-2	.	TGCGCCAGCAGCTTGGTGGGTGGTCCTGCGGACTATGGCTACACCTTC	CASSLVGGPADYGYTF
TRBV30	.	TRBJ2-6	.	TGTGCCTGGAGTGAACCTTGGGGCTACTTGGTTGGGGCCAACGTCCTGACTTTC	CAWSEPWGYLVGANVLTF
TRBV10-3	.	TRBJ2-1	.	TGTGCCATCAGCGGACAGCCCTACAATGAGCAGTTCTTC	CAISGQPYNEQFF
TRBV29-1	.	TRBJ2-1	.	TGCAGCGTTGAGCGGGACGCATCCTACAATGAGCAGTTCTTC	CSVERDASYNEQFF
TRBV6-5	.	TRBJ2-1	once	TGTGCCAGCAGTTACTCGAAACTCGAGGGGGATGAGCAGTTCTTC	CASSYSKLEGDEQFF
TRBV27	.	TRBJ1-1	.	TGTGCCAGCAGCCCCCGCCCGAACACTGAAGCTTTCTTT	CASSPRPNTEAFF
TRBV18	.	TRBJ2-7	.	TGTGCCAGCTCAGACGCGGACGAGCAGTACTTC	CASSDADEQYF
TRBV6-5	.	TRBJ2-7	.	TGTGCCAGCAGTTACTCTCGGCCTTACGAGCAGTACTTC	CASSYSRPYEQYF
TRBV5-1	.	TRBJ1-4	.	TGCGCCAGCACCTATAGGGGGACTCCTAATGAAAAACTGTTTTTT	CASTYRGTPNEKLFF